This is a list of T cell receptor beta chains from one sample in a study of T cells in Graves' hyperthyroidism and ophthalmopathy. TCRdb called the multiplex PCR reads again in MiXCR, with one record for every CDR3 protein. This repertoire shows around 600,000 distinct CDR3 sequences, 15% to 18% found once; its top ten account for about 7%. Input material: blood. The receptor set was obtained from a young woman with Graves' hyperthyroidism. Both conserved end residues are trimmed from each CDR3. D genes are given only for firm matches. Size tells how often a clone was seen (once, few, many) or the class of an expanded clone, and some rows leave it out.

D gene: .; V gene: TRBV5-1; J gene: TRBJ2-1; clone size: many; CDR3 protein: ASSWGGRANEQF
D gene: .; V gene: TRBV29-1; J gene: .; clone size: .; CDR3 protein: SGTGTSTDTQH
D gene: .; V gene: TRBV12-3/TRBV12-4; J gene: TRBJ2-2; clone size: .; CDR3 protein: ASSSGYTGELF
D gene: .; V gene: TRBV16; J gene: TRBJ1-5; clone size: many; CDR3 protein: ASSQQGFVNQPQH
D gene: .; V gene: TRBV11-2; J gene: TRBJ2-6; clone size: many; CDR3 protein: ASSTRRHNRQHSGANVLT
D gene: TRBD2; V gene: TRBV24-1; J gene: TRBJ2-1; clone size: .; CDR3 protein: ATSDNGRGENEQF
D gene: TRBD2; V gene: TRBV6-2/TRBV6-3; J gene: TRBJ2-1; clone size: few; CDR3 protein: ASSYSRTSVWNEQF
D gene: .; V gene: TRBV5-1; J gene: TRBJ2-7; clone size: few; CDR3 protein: ASSLDLTYEQY
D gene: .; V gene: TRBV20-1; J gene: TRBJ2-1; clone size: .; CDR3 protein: SALHLWDQHNEQF
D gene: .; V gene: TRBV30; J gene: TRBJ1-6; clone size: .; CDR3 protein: AWSPTSGTRNSPLH
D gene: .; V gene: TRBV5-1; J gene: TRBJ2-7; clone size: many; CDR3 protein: ASSGGDRKETYEQY
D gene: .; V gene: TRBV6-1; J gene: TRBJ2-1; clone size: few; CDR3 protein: ASSRTGKGSYNEQF
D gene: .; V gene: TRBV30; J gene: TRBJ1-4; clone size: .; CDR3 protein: AWSTLTFQEKLF
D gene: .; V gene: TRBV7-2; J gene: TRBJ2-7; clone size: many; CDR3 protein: ASSLVAQGVYEQY
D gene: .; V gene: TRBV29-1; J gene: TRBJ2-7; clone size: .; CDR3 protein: SVLSLQGYPYEQY
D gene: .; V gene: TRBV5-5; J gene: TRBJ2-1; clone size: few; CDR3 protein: ASSLVGTRNEQF
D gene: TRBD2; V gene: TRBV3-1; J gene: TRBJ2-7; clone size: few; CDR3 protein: ASSRASGIPYEQY
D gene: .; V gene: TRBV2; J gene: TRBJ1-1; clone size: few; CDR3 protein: ASRPSHLMDTEAF
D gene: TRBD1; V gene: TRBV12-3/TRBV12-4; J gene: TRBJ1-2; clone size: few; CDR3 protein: ASSLYGQENYGYT
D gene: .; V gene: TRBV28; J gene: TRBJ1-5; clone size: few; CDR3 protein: ASRTRVFNQPQH
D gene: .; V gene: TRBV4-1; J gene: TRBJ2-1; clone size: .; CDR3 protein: ASSPGEAQNEQF
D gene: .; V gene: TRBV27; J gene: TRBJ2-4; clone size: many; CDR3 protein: ASKGVKNIQY
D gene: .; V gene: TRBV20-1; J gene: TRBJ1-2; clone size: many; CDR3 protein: SASSQGYGYT
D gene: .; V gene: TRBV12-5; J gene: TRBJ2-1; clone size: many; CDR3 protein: ASGVGWGEQF
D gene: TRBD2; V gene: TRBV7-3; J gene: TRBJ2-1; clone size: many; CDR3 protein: ASSSTGTSGRTSSYNEQF
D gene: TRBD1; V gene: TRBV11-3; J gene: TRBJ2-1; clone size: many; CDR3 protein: ASARDRVYNEQF
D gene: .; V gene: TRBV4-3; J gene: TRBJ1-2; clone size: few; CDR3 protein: ASSQVLSGGYGYT
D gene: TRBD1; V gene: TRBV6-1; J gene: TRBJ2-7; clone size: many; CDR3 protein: ASTPTAGTGNYYEQY
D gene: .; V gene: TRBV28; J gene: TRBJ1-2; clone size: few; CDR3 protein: ASVTESYGYT
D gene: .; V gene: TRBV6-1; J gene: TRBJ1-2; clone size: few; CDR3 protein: ASTRAFGGYT
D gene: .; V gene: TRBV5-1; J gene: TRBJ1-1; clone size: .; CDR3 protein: ASKVWESTEAF
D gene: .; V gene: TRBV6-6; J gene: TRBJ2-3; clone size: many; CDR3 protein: ASSYSGGRSTDTQY
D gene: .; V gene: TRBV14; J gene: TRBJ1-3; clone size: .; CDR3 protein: ASSQLSHGPTSGNTIY
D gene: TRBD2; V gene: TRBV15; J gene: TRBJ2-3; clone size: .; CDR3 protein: ATSRDRREDGTDTQY
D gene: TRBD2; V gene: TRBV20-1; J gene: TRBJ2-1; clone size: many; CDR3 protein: SASNKLAGSSYNEQF
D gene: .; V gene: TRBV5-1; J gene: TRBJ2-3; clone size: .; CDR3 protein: ASSFRRGSADTQY
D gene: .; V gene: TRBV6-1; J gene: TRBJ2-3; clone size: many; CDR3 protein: ASSESRRPDTQY
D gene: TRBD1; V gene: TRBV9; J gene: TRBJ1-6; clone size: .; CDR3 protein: ASSVAGGNSPLH
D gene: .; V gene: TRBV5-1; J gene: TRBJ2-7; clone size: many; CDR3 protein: ASSLVGGSYEQY
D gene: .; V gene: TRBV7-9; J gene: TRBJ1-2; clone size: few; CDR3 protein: ATPTPGGGYT
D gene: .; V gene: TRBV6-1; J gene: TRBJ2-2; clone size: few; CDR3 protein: ASRKTSGPNTGELF
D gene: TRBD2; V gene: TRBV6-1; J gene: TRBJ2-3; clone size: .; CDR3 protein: ASRGGVGDTQY